This TCR beta chain was observed in a study of cytomegalovirus exposure and HLA in healthy donors. V lost 4 bases and J lost 10; bases outside the gene matches: 13. Germline CDR1 and CDR2: SGHRS and YFSETQ. CDR3 length equals 15 residues. Overall study findings and caveats: Association of a missense DCLRE1C variant with TCR beta V- and J-gene trimming was reported in a later analysis. A later analysis showed HLA-associated TCR beta chains outstripping equally common others in clonal expansion. The authors later found most CMV-associated TCR beta chains appeared HLA-restricted. Associated with cytomegalovirus, according to the listing, were 150 to 200 TCR beta chains.

As regards this clone: What it recognizes is unknown.

Vbeta (60) and Jbeta (13) primers were used in the PCR. Clones were read by immunoSEQ multiplex PCR, and TCRdb kept only the in-frame ones, dropping some. The sample includes approximately 170,000 clones, around four fifths of them seen just once. The source of this sequence is a man between 18 and 29 years old in good health and CMV-seropositive. V gene TRBV5-1 combines with J gene TRBJ1-3, with 8 positions matching TRBD1. The sequencing input was PBMCs. The CDR3, as DNA: TGCGCCAGCAGCCAGGGACAGGCGGGACCTGGGACCATATATTTT. Translation gives CASSQGQAGPGTIYF.